The TCR beta chain under discussion was sequenced for a study of cytomegalovirus exposure and HLA in healthy donors (dated by TCRdb to about 2017). About the full investigation: An earlier analysis of a few hundred of the donors reported 276 Gb of sequence data and 95 million to 140 million unique TCR beta sequences obtained from approximately 180 million T cells. The aim of the study was to test whether cataloging public T cell receptors could identify signatures of past pathogen exposure. Besides the first cohort of 666 subjects, a separate validation cohort made up of some 110 different subjects was used. In a later genetic analysis, genome-wide SNP genotypes for about 65% of the roughly 700 donors were used, and that subset was treated as a discovery cohort. Roughly 5 DR-DQ haplotypes were treated as single units for association and clustering because of strong linkage in the cohort. The number of typed donors differed by locus: roughly 620-630 for A, B, C, DRB1 and DQB1; 522 for DQA1; some 590 for DPA1; and around 470 for DPB1. Every repertoire in the discovery cohort had been generated on one and the same sequencing platform. Rather than drawing on any new phenotypic data, the later analysis identified candidate immune exposures from TCR beta sequences and the way those sequences occurred across donors. The study profiled the T cell repertoires of hundreds of subjects by immunosequencing and related them to cytomegalovirus serostatus. To predict cytomegalovirus infection status, the study combined high-throughput TCR immunosequencing, statistical association of individual TCRs with disease status, and machine learning. Donor age, sex, ethnicity and CMV serostatus were collected together with the repertoire data. HLA typing covered class I and class II loci at four-digit resolution. In a later analysis, previously published TCR beta repertoires from 550 to 700 donors were re-analyzed and high-resolution HLA genotyping was added so that TCR occurrence patterns could be studied. Among roughly 400 genotyped donors of the cohort, an average of around 240,000 unique TCR beta nucleotide sequences was sequenced per donor, of which 15% to 20% were non-productive. An earlier analysis of 587 of the donors used high-throughput TCR beta sequencing to judge whether each TCR beta V gene segment behaved as functional or pseudogenic. About 320 gigabases of sequencing data and approximately 85 million unique TCR sequences were included in an early release covering several hundred HLA-typed donors. The genetic ancestry cluster associated with self-reported Caucasian donors included 81% of the 300 to 450 genotyped donors. Overall study results and their limits: The earlier analysis of 587 of the donors excluded around 17 rarely observed V segments, including chromosome 9 orphons, because counts were too low. A later genetic analysis associated a missense DCLRE1C variant with V-gene and J-gene trimming of TCR beta chains, and an independent cohort replicated the association. Several of the top co-occurrence clusters appeared to be linked to parvovirus B19, influenza, CMV and Epstein-Barr virus, according to a later analysis. A cluster of highly shared sequence variants was judged likely to represent a technical artifact of the sequencing pipeline. According to a later genetic analysis, donors in an Asian-associated ancestry cluster had fewer N-insertions in productive TCRs than the approximately 700-donor mean. The only immune exposure information available for the cohort was CMV serostatus. Correlated functional status among segregating V segments might be attributable to linkage disequilibrium, but an unknown experimental factor could not be ruled out. A further reported finding was that TCR beta sequences accurately predicted the HLA-A and HLA-B alleles for most subjects in the first cohort. The authors suggested that the approach could potentially be extended to other disease states and immunological phenotypes. The presence/absence analyses assumed that sequencing depth was roughly uniform across donors, and that assumption may not be true. The study gave a list of about 160 TCR beta chains associated with cytomegalovirus. In an earlier analysis of 450 to 750 of the donors, most TCR beta V segments appeared in productive rearrangements about 90% or about 30% of the time, broadly matching IMGT annotations. Because the 87-base-pair reads could not distinguish some IMGT-functional V segments, including TRBV6-2 and TRBV6-3, those segments were excluded. According to a later analysis, TCR association rates differed among HLA loci, with DRB1 alleles showing the most associated TCRs and HLA-C alleles showing the fewest. In a later analysis, most CMV-associated TCR beta chains were found to appear HLA-restricted, with HLA associations seemingly driven largely by CMV exposure. Most TCR sequences were seen in very few donors, while some public TCRs were found in many individuals. In vitro tests confirmed that three of the cytomegalovirus-associated TCR beta chains recognize cytomegalovirus antigens. In a later analysis, some 18,000 TCR beta sequences were associated with specific HLA alleles at a false discovery rate of 0.05. Only TCR beta chains were sequenced in this cohort, and the absence of alpha or paired-chain data limited detectable features. The classifier was reported to diagnose cytomegalovirus status with high specificity and sensitivity in both the original and validation cohorts. Because HLA typing was unavailable for some donors at each locus, only the typed subset was used in association tests. Strong co-occurrence of HLA alleles, especially DR and DQ, made assigning TCR associations to individual alleles difficult. A later analysis found that HLA-associated TCR beta chains were more clonally expanded and had lower generation probabilities than equally common non-associated chains.

In total, 500 to 700 healthy bone marrow donors made up the cohort. Cohort members were all nominally healthy when sampled, although unrecorded immune exposures were likely present. The donor was CMV seropositive and belonged to the group of more than 250 seropositive cohort members. Each donor provided a peripheral blood sample, and peripheral blood mononuclear cells were used for TCR beta sequencing. Genomic DNA extraction from the blood cell samples was performed with the Qiagen DNeasy Blood Extraction Kit. This clone came up a few times. Its antigen remains unidentified. Per-base quality was not reported, and no clone a single base away is much larger than it. Preparation of the library involved the immunoSEQ multiplex PCR assay. The multiplex PCR relied on a mix of 60 forward primers for TCR Vbeta segments and 13 reverse primers for TCR Jbeta segments. Amplification of the CDR3 region of rearranged TCR beta genes was performed with a multiplex PCR assay on genomic DNA. On the Illumina HiSeq System, the amplified TCR beta libraries were sequenced as 87-base-pair reads. Turning to the authors' computational methods: A later analysis tallied 75 million to 95 million unique TCR beta chains across the 700 or so repertoires, and some 12 million of those chains were shared by two or more donors. To remove PCR and sequencing errors, raw reads were error-corrected and collapsed into unique sequences using a nearest-neighbor algorithm that merged closely related sequences. Alignment of CDR3 sequences to IMGT reference sequences was used to assign V, D and J gene segments. For a sequence to be retained, a match of at least six nucleotides to both a V gene segment and a J gene segment was required. A rearrangement counted as productive if the CDR3 had no stop codons and remained in frame with V and J, and every other rearrangement counted as non-productive. Following IMGT convention, CDR3 was defined as the stretch from the second conserved V-encoded cysteine up to the conserved J-encoded phenylalanine. Sequences without an unambiguous match to a single V gene segment were excluded from the earlier analysis of 500 to 700 of the donors. In an earlier analysis of 587 of the donors, V segments were called functional above 56.7% productive rearrangements and were called segregating when the between-donor standard deviation exceeded 5%. A statistical classification framework was built to diagnose cytomegalovirus status from the catalog of TCR beta chain sequences. In a later analysis, V and J genes were assigned by comparing TCR nucleotide sequences against IMGT/GENE-DB human TR gene sequences. A later analysis assigned CDR3 sequences and most-parsimonious VDJ recombination scenarios with the TCRdist pipeline. In a later analysis, each TCR beta chain was defined by its CDR3 amino acid sequence together with its V-gene family, and reads without a unique V-gene family were excluded. As a way to deal with suspected cross-contamination and a sequencing artifact, a later analysis dropped 450 to 600 nucleotide sequences that were highly shared and had low generation probability. A later analysis calculated a clonal expansion index for each public chain from normalized within-repertoire ranks of inferred template counts. A later analysis computed generation probabilities with a VDJ recombination model fitted to out-of-frame rearrangements, and checked the results against IGoR. Hypergeometric tests were used in a later analysis to score TCR-TCR, TCR-HLA and TCR-CMV co-occurrence, with a repertoire-size bias correction applied to the TCR pairs. A later analysis estimated false discovery rates by permuting HLA or CMV assignments 20 times. In a later analysis, co-occurring TCRs were grouped using DBSCAN, with TCRdist sequence similarity added in when clustering inside HLA-allele-positive subsets. Repertoires with fewer than 30,000 or more than 120,000 public chains, plus five repertoires with anomalous nucleotide sharing, were excluded from co-occurrence clustering. The table was pulled from immuneACCESS by TCRdb, which kept in-frame rearrangements only. Such tables lose some clones; where checked, under half of the loss comes from unresolved V genes, and the rest has no known cause. That table supplies the V and J calls and clone size; D and trimming were determined from the DNA. The sample contains over 110,000 clones, more than 75% of them found a single time. The ten largest account for around 6.6% of the sample.

Relative to germline, V is missing 1 base and J is missing 2 bases, with 4 bases of the junction outside any gene match. From the germline V gene, CDR1 is LGHNA and CDR2 is YNFKEQ. The CDR3 runs 15 residues from the cysteine to the phenylalanine. CDR3 DNA only is kept here, 45 bases in frame from base 1. The chain links TRBV4-2 with TRBJ2-7, and TRBD1 aligns with 8 junction nucleotides. This TCR was recovered from a woman in her thirties or forties in good health and CMV-seropositive. Sequencing was performed on PBMCs. At the DNA level, the sequence is TGTGCCAGCAGCCAAGTTCAGGGGGCTACCTACGAGCAGTACTTC. Translated, it gives CASSQVQGATYEQYF.